This T cell receptor beta chain was sequenced in a study of beta chain features in type 1 diabetes. Study context: Cells sorted and examined across all samples totaled almost 110 million. Study findings and constraints: Whether HLA type influences TCRB rearrangement remained unresolved here. Cells that show high TCR expression could be over-represented by cDNA sequencing.

Per the germline V gene, CDR1 is LGHNA and CDR2 is YSLEER. The CDR3 runs to 17 residues. With 1 base clipped from V and 4 bases from J, the junction kept 9 bases outside the gene matches. In the case of this clone: The antigen is undetermined.

Expressed TCRB transcripts got sequenced, as all isolated RNA was reverse transcribed. Only in-frame clones appear in the TCRdb table, and some are missing; sequencing was by immunoSEQ multiplex PCR. Here the sample spans some 150,000 clones, 9% to 9.5% being singletons. This TCR was sampled from a man aged 18-30 years in good health. Sequenced sample: central memory CD4+ T cells from blood. This chain uses TRBV4-3 with TRBJ2-3; 9 bases map to TRBD2. The CDR3 DNA is TGCGCCAGCAGCCAAGTATTTGCAGCGGGGGGCCCAGATACGCAGTATTTT. Translated: CASSQVFAAGGPDTQYF.